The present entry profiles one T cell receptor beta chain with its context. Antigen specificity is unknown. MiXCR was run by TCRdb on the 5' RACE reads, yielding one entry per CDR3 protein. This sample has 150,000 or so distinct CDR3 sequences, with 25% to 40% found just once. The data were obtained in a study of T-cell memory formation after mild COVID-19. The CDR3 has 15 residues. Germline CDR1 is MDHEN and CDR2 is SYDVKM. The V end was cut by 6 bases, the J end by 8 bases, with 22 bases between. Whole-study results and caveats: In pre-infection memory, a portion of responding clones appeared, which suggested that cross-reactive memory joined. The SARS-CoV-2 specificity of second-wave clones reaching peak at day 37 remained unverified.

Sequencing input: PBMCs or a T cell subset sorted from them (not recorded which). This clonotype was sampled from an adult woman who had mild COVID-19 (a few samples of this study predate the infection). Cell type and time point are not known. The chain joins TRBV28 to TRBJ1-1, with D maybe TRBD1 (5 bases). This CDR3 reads CASRYSRDEIREAFF. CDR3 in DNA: TGTGCCAGCAGATACTCCCGGGACGAAATAAGGGAAGCTTTCTTT. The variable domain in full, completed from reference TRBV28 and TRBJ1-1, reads DVKVTQSSRYLVKRTGEKVFLECVQDMDHENMFWYRQDPGLGLRLIYFSYDVKMKEKGDIPEGYSVSREKKERFSLILESASTNQTSMYLCASRYSRDEIREAFFGQGTRLTVV.